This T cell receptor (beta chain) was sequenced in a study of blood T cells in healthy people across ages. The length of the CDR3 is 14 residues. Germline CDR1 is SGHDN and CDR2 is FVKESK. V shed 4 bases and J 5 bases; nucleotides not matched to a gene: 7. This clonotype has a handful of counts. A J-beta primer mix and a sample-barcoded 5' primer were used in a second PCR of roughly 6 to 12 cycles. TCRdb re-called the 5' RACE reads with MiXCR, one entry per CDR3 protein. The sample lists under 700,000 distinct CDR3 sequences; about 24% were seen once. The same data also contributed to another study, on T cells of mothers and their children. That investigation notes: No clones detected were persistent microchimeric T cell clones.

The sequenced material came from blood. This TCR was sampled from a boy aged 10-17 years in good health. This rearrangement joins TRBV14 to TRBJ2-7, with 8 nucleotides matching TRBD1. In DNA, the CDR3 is TGTGCCAGCAGCCCCCGGGACAGGTTTGACGAGCAGTACTTC. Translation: CASSPRDRFDEQYF.